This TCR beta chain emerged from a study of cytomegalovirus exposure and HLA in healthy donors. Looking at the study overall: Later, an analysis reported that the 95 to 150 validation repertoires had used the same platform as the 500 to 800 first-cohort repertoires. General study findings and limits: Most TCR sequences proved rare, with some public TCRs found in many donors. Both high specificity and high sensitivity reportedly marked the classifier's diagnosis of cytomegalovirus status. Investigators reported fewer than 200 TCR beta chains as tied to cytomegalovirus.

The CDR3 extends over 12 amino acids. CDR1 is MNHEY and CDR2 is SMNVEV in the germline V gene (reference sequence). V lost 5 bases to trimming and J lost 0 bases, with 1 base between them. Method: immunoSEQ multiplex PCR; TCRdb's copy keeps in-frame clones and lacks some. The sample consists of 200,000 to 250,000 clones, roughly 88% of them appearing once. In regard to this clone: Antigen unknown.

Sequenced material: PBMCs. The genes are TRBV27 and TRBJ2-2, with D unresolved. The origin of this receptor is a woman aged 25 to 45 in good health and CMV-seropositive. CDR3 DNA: TGTGCCAGCAGTGCGAACACCGGGGAGCTGTTTTTT. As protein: CASSANTGELFF.